This TCR beta chain stems from a study of immune cell composition in non-small cell lung cancer. Findings and caveats of the study: Tumour-reactive clones were not shown to match dominant in vivo tumour clones. Tumour-associated clones >0.5% occurred in under 40% of adenocarcinomas, approximately 79% of squamous.

Regarding this clone: Its specificity is unknown.

Sequenced by immunoSEQ multiplex PCR; TCRdb stores in-frame clones only, minus some. The sample holds more than 15,000 clones, about 80% seen once. Normal lung sampling was at least 3 cm from the tumour, as distant as possible. Germline loops: CDR1 SGHDN, CDR2 FVKESK. Trimming took off 0 bases at V and 4 bases at J, with 9 bases between the two ends. The CDR3 is 15 residues long. These data were likewise used in another study, on CD4 T cells in lung cancer. As that report states: Blood T cells were screened for responses to candidate mutation neoepitopes. Curative-intent resections for stage I-III non-small cell lung cancer supplied tumor and non-adjacent lung tissue.

Sequenced: non-adjacent lung tissue. J is TRBJ2-2 and V is TRBV14, with D maybe TRBD1 (5 bases). The source of this sequence is a human donor with non-small cell lung cancer. For the CDR3, the DNA is TGTGCCAGCAGCCAAGACCCAGGGATCACCGGGGAGCTGTTTTTT. Its protein product is CASSQDPGITGELFF.